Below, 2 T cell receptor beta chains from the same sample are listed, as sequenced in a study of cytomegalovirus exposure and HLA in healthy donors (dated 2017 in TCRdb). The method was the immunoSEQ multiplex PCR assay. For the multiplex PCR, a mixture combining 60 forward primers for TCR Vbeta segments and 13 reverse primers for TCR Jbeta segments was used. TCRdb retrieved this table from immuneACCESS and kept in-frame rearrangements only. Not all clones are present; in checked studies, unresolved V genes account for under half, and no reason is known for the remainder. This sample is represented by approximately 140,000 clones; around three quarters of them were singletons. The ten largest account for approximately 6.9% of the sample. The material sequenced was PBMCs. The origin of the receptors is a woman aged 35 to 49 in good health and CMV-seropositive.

The CDR3 sequence is CAWSLGTAYEQYF. CDR3 nucleotides: TGTGCCTGGAGTCTCGGGACAGCATACGAGCAGTACTTC. The chain combines TRBV30 with TRBJ2-7; 7 bases are a match to TRBD1. From germline, CDR1 is GTSNPN and CDR2 SVGIG (reference sequence). This CDR3 is built from 13 residues. With 2 bases clipped from V and 4 bases from J, the junction kept 5 bases outside the gene matches.

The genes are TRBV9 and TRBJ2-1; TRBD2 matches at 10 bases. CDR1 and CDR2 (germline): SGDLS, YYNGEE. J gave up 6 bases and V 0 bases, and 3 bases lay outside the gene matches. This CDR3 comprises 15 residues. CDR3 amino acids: CASSVGTSGTNEQFF. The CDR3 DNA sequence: TGTGCCAGCAGCGTAGGGACTAGCGGCACCAATGAGCAGTTCTTC.